The 12 T cell receptor beta chains reported below all come from one sample, sequenced in a study of cytomegalovirus exposure and HLA in healthy donors. Profiling relied on immunoSEQ multiplex PCR, and the TCRdb table lists in-frame clones only, not all of them. This sample has roughly 170,000 clones; about four fifths occur once, and the top ten carry 2.5% to 3.5%. What was sequenced was PBMCs. These receptors originate from a woman younger than 30 in good health and CMV-seropositive.

The rearrangement links TRBV18 to TRBJ2-2; D gene unclear. The germline V gene encodes CDR1 KGHSH and CDR2 LQKENI. V lost 3 bases, J lost 4 bases, and 6 bases lay in between. The CDR3 contains 13 residues. The DNA of the CDR3 is TGTGCCAGCTCACCCATCAGCACCGGGGAGCTGTTTTTT. It codes for CASSPISTGELFF.

V is TRBV6-1 and J is TRBJ2-6; tentative D call: TRBD1 (6 bases). CDR1 and CDR2 (germline): MNHNS, SASEGT. The CDR3 has 17 residues. V dropped 4 bases and J dropped 0 bases, with 13 bases sitting between them. CDR3 residues: CASSGGGTFSGANVLTF. CDR3 DNA sequence: TGTGCCAGCAGTGGAGGGGGAACCTTCTCTGGGGCCAACGTCCTGACTTTC.

The chain joins TRBV7-2 to TRBJ1-2; D is unclear. V lost 2 bases, J lost 4 bases, and 8 bases lay in between. Germline CDR1 SGHTA, CDR2 FQGNSA. The CDR3 spans 13 residues. The CDR3 loop is CASSLSVFYGYTF. As DNA, the CDR3 is TGTGCCAGCAGCTTATCCGTATTCTATGGCTACACCTTC.

The rearrangement links TRBV6-1 to TRBJ1-1; D ambiguous. The ends were cut back, 8 bases at V and 6 bases at J, with 7 bases in the middle. This CDR3 is built from 10 residues. Germline V gene data show CDR1 as MNHNS and CDR2 as SASEGT. CDR3 residues: CASQGAEAFF. Written as DNA, the CDR3 is TGTGCCAGCCAAGGAGCTGAAGCTTTCTTT.

The chain joins TRBV5-4 to TRBJ2-6, with a tentative D call TRBD2 (5 bases). This CDR3 is built from 17 residues. The germline V and J ends were trimmed by 4 bases and 0 bases, with 14 bases remaining between them. From germline, CDR1 is SGHNT and CDR2 YYREEE (reference sequence). This CDR3 is CASSPQSGFSGANVLTF. The CDR3 DNA is TGTGCCAGCAGCCCCCAGTCGGGGTTCTCTGGGGCCAACGTCCTGACTTTC.

This chain joins TRBV19 and TRBJ1-3, with 9 bases identical to TRBD1. CDR1 and CDR2 (germline): LNHDA, SQIVND (reference sequence). The ends lost 7 bases at V and 6 bases at J; junction bases unmatched: 13. This CDR3 contains 16 residues. CDR3 nucleotide sequence: TGTGCCAGTACCCAGGAGTCGGGACAGGGAGCAAACACCATATATTTT. It is translated as CASTQESGQGANTIYF.

This clone was seen a handful of times. The rearrangement uses TRBV5-6 and TRBJ1-5; D is unclear. CDR3 length: 12 residues. Germline V gene data show CDR1 as SGHDT and CDR2 as YYEEEE. The V and J ends lost 4 bases and 5 bases respectively, with 7 bases between them. CDR3 sequence (DNA): TGTGCCAGCAGCACGGGAGATCAGCCCCAGCATTTT. Amino acid sequence: CASSTGDQPQHF.

The chain joins TRBV11-1 to TRBJ1-4; D possibly corresponds to TRBD1 (6 bases). This CDR3 has 17 amino acids. The germline gives CDR1 SGHAT, CDR2 FQDESV (reference sequence). The V end was cut by 4 bases, the J end by 0 bases, with 15 bases between. This CDR3 reads CASSSGAGASTNEKLFF. The CDR3 nucleotides read TGTGCCAGCAGCTCGGGGGCGGGAGCATCAACTAATGAAAAACTGTTTTTT.

The chain joins TRBV19 to TRBJ2-1, with 9 bases fitting TRBD1. V was clipped by 7 bases and J by 0 bases; unmatched bases: 10. CDR1 and CDR2 (germline): LNHDA, SQIVND (reference sequence). The CDR3 spans 17 residues. The CDR3 DNA is TGTGCCAGTACGTCCGGGACAGGGTTGAGCTCCTACAATGAGCAGTTCTTC. This sequence encodes CASTSGTGLSSYNEQFF. Complete variable domain (other parts from reference TRBV19 and TRBJ2-1): DGGITQSPKYLFRKEGQNVTLSCEQNLNHDAMYWYRQDPGQGLRLIYYSQIVNDFQKGDIAEGYSVSREKKESFPLTVTSAQKNPTAFYLCASTSGTGLSSYNEQFFGPGTRLTVL.

The CDR3 DNA is TGTGCCAGCAGTTTGGAGACAGGGAAAGCTTTCTTT. Amino acid sequence: CASSLETGKAFF. This chain connects TRBV6-5 to TRBJ1-1, with TRBD1 identical over 7 bases. The CDR3 has 12 amino acids. The germline V gene encodes CDR1 MNHEY and CDR2 SVGAGI. V dropped 4 bases and J dropped 9; count of bases not matched to a gene: 5.

The chain links TRBV13 to TRBJ1-5, with D perhaps matching TRBD1 (5 bases). Germline V lookup: CDR1 PRHDT, CDR2 FYEKMQ (reference sequence). V was pared by 4 bases and J by 3 bases, with 25 bases between. The CDR3 is made up of 19 amino acids. CDR3 sequence: CASSSLELWGGRTNQPQHF. The DNA for the CDR3 is TGTGCCAGCAGCTCCCTTGAATTGTGGGGCGGACGGACCAATCAGCCCCAGCATTTT.

The chain employs TRBV6-5 and TRBJ1-1; 7 bases are shared with TRBD1. The CDR3 has 16 residues. Trimming removed 4 bases from V and 4 bases from J; junction bases left unmatched: 12. From germline, CDR1 is MNHEY and CDR2 SVGAGI. In DNA, the CDR3 is TGTGCCAGCAGTTCCTTCTTGAGGGGGCCCGGCACTGAAGCTTTCTTT. Its translation is CASSSFLRGPGTEAFF.